Listed below are T cell receptor beta chains from one sample, sequenced in a study of blood T cell repertoires in COVID-19. Here immunoSEQ multiplex PCR was the method, and the copy in TCRdb shows in-frame clones only, minus some. The data show roughly 230,000 clones, about four fifths seen once. Source material: PBMCs or T cells enriched from blood (not recorded which). These receptors originate from a man aged 45 to 65 who had recovered from COVID-19. Each CDR3 is given with its conserved first and last residue. D genes are given only for firm matches. A row's size may be missing; if present it is once, few, many or a size class.

-,-,TRBJ1-4,TRBV9,TGTGCCAGCAGCTCGACGCAGGGGCGGAAACTGTTTTTT,CASSSTQGRKLFF
-,-,TRBJ2-1,TRBV7-2,TGTGCCAGCAGCTTAGAGCCCCTCAATGAGCAGTTCTTC,CASSLEPLNEQFF
-,-,TRBJ2-5,TRBV6-5,TGTGCCAGCAGTTACTCCCGGGGTCCCACGGAGACCCAGTACTTC,CASSYSRGPTETQYF
-,-,TRBJ2-5,TRBV19,TGTGCCAGTAGTATAACCGCAGGGGAAAGCGACCAAGAGACCCAGTACTTC,CASSITAGESDQETQYF
TRBD1,-,TRBJ2-2,TRBV11-2,TGTGCCAGCACAACCGATAGACAGGGCGACGGGGAGCTGTTTTTT,CASTTDRQGDGELFF
TRBD2,-,TRBJ2-3,TRBV7-3,TGTGCCAGCAGCTCCGGACTAGTAGGAGGCACAGATACGCAGTATTTT,CASSSGLVGGTDTQYF
TRBD1,-,TRBJ2-3,TRBV9,TGTGCCAGCAGCGTGGGACAGCAACGTCCCACAGATACGCAGTATTTT,CASSVGQQRPTDTQYF
-,-,TRBJ2-7,TRBV27,TGTGCCAGCAGTCGCGGAGGTCTATCCTACGAGCAGTACTTC,CASSRGGLSYEQYF
-,-,TRBJ1-4,TRBV27,TGTGCCAGCAGCCCGCGGAGGCAAAATGAAAAACTGTTTTTT,CASSPRRQNEKLFF
TRBD2,-,TRBJ2-3,TRBV4-2,TGTGCCAGCAGCCAGGGGACTAGCGGGAGCACAGATACGCAGTATTTT,CASSQGTSGSTDTQYF
-,once,TRBJ1-5,TRBV12-3/TRBV12-4,TGTGCCAGCAGTGCGAGTGGGCCCCAGCATTTT,CASSASGPQHF
-,-,TRBJ1-1,TRBV29-1,TGCAGCGTTTTTGATGGGAATCAAGGAGGAGCTTTCTTT,CSVFDGNQGGAFF
-,-,TRBJ2-7,TRBV4-2,TGTGCCAGCAGCCAAGGTGCAGAACCTTACTACGAGCAGTACTTC,CASSQGAEPYYEQYF
-,once,TRBJ2-1,TRBV7-2,TGTGCCAGCAGCTCCCCACTAGCCGGCAATGAGCAGTTCTTC,CASSSPLAGNEQFF
TRBD1,once,TRBJ2-7,TRBV6-5,TGTGCCAGCAGCAACTACGGACAGGGTAAAAACGAGCAGTACTTC,CASSNYGQGKNEQYF
-,-,TRBJ1-2,TRBV28,TGTGCCAGCAGTCCATTGGGAGGGGGGGGAGGATATAGCGGTGATGGCTACACCTTC,CASSPLGGGGGYSGDGYTF
-,-,TRBJ1-5,TRBV7-8,TGTGCCAGCAGCCCGGACTATCAGCCCCAGCATTTT,CASSPDYQPQHF
-,few,TRBJ1-1,TRBV5-1,TGCGCCAGCAGCTTGGAACCTACGGGGAACACTGAAGCTTTCTTT,CASSLEPTGNTEAFF
TRBD1,-,TRBJ1-2,TRBV5-6,TGTGCCAGCAGCTGGGGGACAGGGAGGGGCTATGGCTACACCTTC,CASSWGTGRGYGYTF
TRBD1,-,TRBJ2-5,TRBV2,TGTGCCAGCTGCCGGGACAGGATGGGAGAGACCCAGTACTTC,CASCRDRMGETQYF
-,-,TRBJ2-2,TRBV5-1,TGCGCCAGCAGCTTCGGGGGAAACACCGGGGAGCTGTTTTTT,CASSFGGNTGELFF
TRBD1,-,TRBJ2-3,TRBV18,TGTGCCAGCTCACAACCTACAGGGGGCACAGATACGCAGTATTTT,CASSQPTGGTDTQYF